This T cell receptor (beta chain) is from a study of T cell responses to AZD1222 COVID-19 vaccine. Germline CDR1 and CDR2: SEHNR and FQNEAQ (reference sequence). Trimming stripped 1 base from V and 9 bases from J, with 12 bases between. The CDR3 spans 13 residues. The method was immunoSEQ multiplex PCR; TCRdb's version includes in-frame clones alone and lacks a portion of them. The profile covers around 130,000 clones, with approximately 85% appearing a single time and about 1.6% taken by the ten largest. The V gene is TRBV7-9, the J gene TRBJ1-2; D remains unclear. The source material was peripheral blood, sampled on day 0 of AZD1222 vaccination. The sequence came from an adult in good health. The CDR3 region has the DNA TGTGCCAGCAGCTTAGTAAGGGAGGAACGCTACACCTTC. Its protein is CASSLVREERYTF.